This T cell receptor (beta chain) was observed in a study of T cell repertoires in cytomegalovirus infection. Study as a whole: CMV infection together with matching HLA type was indicated by public TCR beta signatures.

Study-wide results and caveats: Using cumulative public TCR beta family frequency, the authors identified those who carried CMV together with the relevant HLA. Clonotype analysis showed dominance of the ex vivo response by HLA-C-restricted CMV-specific TCR beta clonotypes.

Germline CDR1 reads SEHNR; CDR2 reads FQNEAQ (reference sequence). The CDR3 has 13 amino acids. Trimming left V 5 bases short and J 8 bases short, with 14 bases between. Note on this clonotype: Its antigen is unidentified.

In TCRdb, the reads were re-called with MiXCR into one record per CDR3 protein. Among about 100,000 distinct CDR3 sequences listed, roughly 41% were seen once. Material: CD8+ T cells from cultured PBMCs, obtained from culture after CMV antigen stimulation. This chain links TRBV7-9 with TRBJ2-3; tentatively, D is TRBD2 (5 bases). The clonotype originates from a human donor in good health (CMV status not recorded). Some clones in this sample may be carry-over from other donors' samples. CDR3 sequence (DNA): TGTGCCAGCAGCATGCGAGGGAGCCCTACGCAGTATTTT. This translates into CASSMRGSPTQYF.